Listed below are T cell receptor beta chains from one sample, sequenced in a study of blood T cells in healthy people across ages. A single record per CDR3 protein comes from TCRdb applying MiXCR to the 5' RACE reads. The data show 1.5 million to 2 million distinct CDR3 sequences, roughly 52% seen once. The specimen was blood. Receptor source: a middle-aged woman in good health. Both conserved end residues are part of each CDR3. Each record gives: V gene, J gene, CDR3 length, CDR3 protein.

V: TRBV29-1
J: TRBJ2-7
length: 11
CDR3: CSVGTVYEQYF

V: TRBV7-6
J: -
length: 16
CDR3: CASSPLTSGGRETQYF

V: TRBV4-1
J: TRBJ2-5
length: 14
CDR3: CASSQPGSGETQYF

V: TRBV20-1
J: TRBJ1-6
length: 12
CDR3: CSASTGGQPLHF

V: TRBV20-1
J: TRBJ2-7
length: 13
CDR3: CSARELAAYEQYF

V: TRBV18
J: TRBJ2-1
length: 17
CDR3: CASSPLPGQGGSNEQFF

V: TRBV5-1
J: TRBJ1-2
length: 13
CDR3: CASSSGQGDGYTF

V: TRBV20-1
J: TRBJ2-3
length: 15
CDR3: CSAPWSASGTDTQYF

V: TRBV28
J: TRBJ1-2
length: 12
CDR3: CASSLGVDGYTF

V: TRBV20-1
J: TRBJ1-4
length: 14
CDR3: CSFSGGDVGEKLFF

V: TRBV13
J: TRBJ2-1
length: 16
CDR3: CASSLARLATYNEQLF

V: TRBV6-1
J: TRBJ1-1
length: 11
CDR3: CASSNGAEAFF

V: TRBV2
J: TRBJ1-2
length: 16
CDR3: CASSEDPLQGRYGYTF

V: TRBV9
J: TRBJ1-2
length: 16
CDR3: CASSVAGAGDDYGYTF

V: TRBV28
J: TRBJ2-7
length: 14
CDR3: CASSSGGEAYEQYF

V: TRBV20-1
J: TRBJ2-1
length: 17
CDR3: CSARDLIGGLSYNGQFF

V: TRBV20-1
J: TRBJ2-5
length: 13
CDR3: CSARAIGQETQYF

V: TRBV15
J: TRBJ2-3
length: 17
CDR3: CATSTISGTGLTDTQYF

V: TRBV5-1
J: TRBJ2-3
length: 15
CDR3: CASIDRDRGSYTQYF

V: TRBV5-1
J: TRBJ2-6
length: 18
CDR3: CASSPPLTGGSGANVLTF

V: TRBV20-1
J: TRBJ2-1
length: 14
CDR3: CSARKDFSHNEQFF

V: TRBV3-1
J: TRBJ2-1
length: 15
CDR3: CASSQDHREYNEQFF

V: TRBV6-5
J: TRBJ2-3
length: 14
CDR3: CASSPGTPRDTQYF

V: TRBV27
J: TRBJ1-5
length: 16
CDR3: CASSSKQGERGQPQHF

V: TRBV12-3/TRBV12-4
J: TRBJ1-6
length: 15
CDR3: CASRSPALINSPLHF